This T cell receptor beta chain originates from a study of blood T cells in healthy people across ages (dated by TCRdb to about 2015). Some background on the complete study: In model experiments, template switching captured roughly one uniquely barcoded TCR beta cDNA molecule for every two T cells. To avoid experimental bias, donors of different ages were spread randomly across the sequencing lanes. For two donors (one aged 18 to 29 and one aged 80 or older), the study analyzed two additional independent replicas of 1 million unique cDNA reads from the same blood draw. Age-related changes in TCR beta repertoire diversity were measured in the study by deep sequencing normalized with unique cDNA molecular identifiers. Four age groups were formed from the donors: young (average roughly 15 years), middle-aged (approximately 39), aged (roughly 59) and long-lived (around 82).

From the cysteine up to the phenylalanine, the CDR3 has a length of 12 residues. Left in the record is the CDR3 DNA by itself, 36 bases read in frame from the first base. Based on the germline V gene (reference sequence), the CDR1 and CDR2 sequences are GTSNPN and SVGIG. The protocol used for the library was 5' RACE. Data came from an Illumina HiSeq 2500. A second roughly 6 to 12 cycle PCR used a sample-barcoded 5' primer and a J-beta primer mix. A unique molecular identifier was introduced onto each TCR beta cDNA molecule by a template-switch 5' adaptor carrying 12 random nucleotides. Each sample yielded at least 2.5 million CDR3-containing paired-end reads. First-strand cDNA synthesis was performed from all RNA using the Mint cDNA synthesis kit, with priming by a TRBC-specific oligonucleotide. Following uracil-DNA glycosylase treatment, a first 18-cycle PCR with universal primers M1SS and BC2_uni_R was performed on all cDNA. The paper's processing steps were these. Each sample was normalized by randomly selecting 1 million high-quality reads, each carrying a distinct molecular identifier. Reads sharing molecular identifiers were discarded rather than binned into consensus sequences. MiTCR, set to a Q25 quality threshold and the strictest error-elimination algorithm, was used for CDR3 identification, clonotype clustering and error correction. Lower-bound total TCR beta diversity was estimated with a nonparametric unseen species model using Euler transformation. The public reads were run again by TCRdb, first through fastp at Q25 and then through MiXCR, and only productive beta chains were kept. Rows are combined by CDR3 protein, so each entry shows the most common genes and DNA. The V and J calls follow TCRdb's processing rather than the paper's. The table for this sample lists over a million distinct CDR3 sequences; about 42% of them were counted only once. Under 5% of the sample lies in the top ten.

The donors were under 40 Caucasian individuals from Russia, aged roughly 6 to 90 years, who were systemically healthy. Each donor gave roughly 11 milliliters of peripheral blood, drawn into EDTA-treated Vacutainer tubes. Ficoll-Paque density-gradient centrifugation was used to isolate PBMCs, with at least 6.5 million per sample. Trizol reagent was used to extract total RNA from PBMCs, with at least 5 micrograms per sample. For every donor, an aliquot of PBMCs went through flow cytometry to measure the percentages of naive CD45RAhigh/CD27high T cells. What the authors observed across the whole study: As age increased, observed TCR beta diversity per million T cells dropped in a roughly linear way, and a significant reduction was already evident by age 40. Compared with the aged group, more naive CD4+ T cells, fewer expanded clones and increased TCR diversity were shown by the long-lived group, suggesting age selection. A strong correlation was found between observed TCR beta diversity and the percentage of naive T cells measured by flow cytometry. Conclusive comparison of naive and antigen-experienced compartments was prevented by the profiling of bulk unsorted PBMCs. Estimates of total diversity based on one million sequenced T cells were considered lower bounds and underestimates. Donor CMV infection status was unknown, potentially confounding age-related changes in expanded clonotypes.

The sample holds one count of this clonotype. The specificity of this receptor is unknown. A junction boundary mismatches the germline segment, possibly from a read error. Sequenced sample: blood. The V and J genes are TRBV30 and TRBJ2-1; the D gene is not confidently resolved. The receptor's source is a woman under 30 in good health. The CDR3 region: CARSVLGNEQFF. The sequenced DNA is TGTGCCCGGAGTGTACTCGGCAATGAGCAGTTCTTC.